This TCR beta chain is drawn from a study of radiotherapy plus CTLA-4 blockade in lung cancer. There are 14 residues in the CDR3. The V end was cut by 0 bases, the J end by 8 bases, with 12 bases between. Per the germline V gene, CDR1 is SGHNT and CDR2 is YYREEE (reference sequence). Assay used: immunoSEQ multiplex PCR; TCRdb lists only in-frame clones, some missing. The sample lists 52,000 or so clones, about 80% occurring once. With ipilimumab providing CTLA-4 blockade, focal radiation was administered to patients who had chemo-refractory metastatic non-small-cell lung cancer. The source material was peripheral blood, sampled from a patient treated with radiotherapy plus ipilimumab. This chain uses TRBV5-4 with TRBJ2-4; D is perhaps TRBD2 (6 bases). The source is a human donor with non-small cell lung cancer whose response to radiotherapy plus ipilimumab could not be evaluated. CDR3 DNA: TGTGCCAGCAGCTTGGCAGCGGGTCGAGACATTCAGTACTTC. This encodes CASSLAAGRDIQYF.